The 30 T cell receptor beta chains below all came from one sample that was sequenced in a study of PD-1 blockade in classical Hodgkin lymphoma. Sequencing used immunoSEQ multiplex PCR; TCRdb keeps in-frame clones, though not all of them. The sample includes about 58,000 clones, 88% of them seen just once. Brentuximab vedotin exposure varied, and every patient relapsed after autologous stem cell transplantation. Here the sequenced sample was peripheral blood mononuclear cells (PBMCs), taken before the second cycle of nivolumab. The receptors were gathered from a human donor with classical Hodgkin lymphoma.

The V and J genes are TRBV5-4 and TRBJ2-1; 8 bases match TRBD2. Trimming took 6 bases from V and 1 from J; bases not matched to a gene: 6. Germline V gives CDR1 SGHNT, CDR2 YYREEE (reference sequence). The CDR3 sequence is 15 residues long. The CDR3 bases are TGTGCCAGCACCTCCCGGGGGGGGTCCTACAATGAGCAGTTCTTC. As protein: CASTSRGGSYNEQFF.

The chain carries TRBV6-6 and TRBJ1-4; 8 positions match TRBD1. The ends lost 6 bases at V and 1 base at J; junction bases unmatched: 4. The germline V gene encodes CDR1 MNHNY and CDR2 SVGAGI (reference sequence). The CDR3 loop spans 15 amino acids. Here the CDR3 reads CASSEGTGTNEKLFF. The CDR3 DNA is TGTGCCAGCAGCGAGGGGACAGGAACTAATGAAAAACTGTTTTTT.

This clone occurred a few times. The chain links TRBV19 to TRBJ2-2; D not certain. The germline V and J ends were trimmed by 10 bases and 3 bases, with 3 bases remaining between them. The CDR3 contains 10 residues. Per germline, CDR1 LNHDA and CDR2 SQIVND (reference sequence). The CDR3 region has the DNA TGTGCCACCTACACCGGGGAGCTGTTTTTT. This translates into CATYTGELFF.

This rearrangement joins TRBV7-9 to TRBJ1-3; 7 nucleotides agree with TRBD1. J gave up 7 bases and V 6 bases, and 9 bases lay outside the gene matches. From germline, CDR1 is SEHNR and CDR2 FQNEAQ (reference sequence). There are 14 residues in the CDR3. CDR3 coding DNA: TGTGCCAGCAGTTTGGACAGGATAGGGAACACCATATATTTT. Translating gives CASSLDRIGNTIYF.

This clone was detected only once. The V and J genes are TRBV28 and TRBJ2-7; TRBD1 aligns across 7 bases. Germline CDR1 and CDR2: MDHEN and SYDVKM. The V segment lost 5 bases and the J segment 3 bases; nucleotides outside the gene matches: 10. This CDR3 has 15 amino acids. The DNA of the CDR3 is TGTGCCAGCAGTATTCGAAGGGGACAGCTCTACGAGCAGTACTTC. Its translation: CASSIRRGQLYEQYF.

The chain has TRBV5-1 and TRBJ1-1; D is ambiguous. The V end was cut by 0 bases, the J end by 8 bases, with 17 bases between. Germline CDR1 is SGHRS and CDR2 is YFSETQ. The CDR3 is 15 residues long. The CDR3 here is CASSLAPGLEGEAFF. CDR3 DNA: TGCGCCAGCAGCTTGGCACCCGGCCTCGAAGGAGAAGCTTTCTTT.

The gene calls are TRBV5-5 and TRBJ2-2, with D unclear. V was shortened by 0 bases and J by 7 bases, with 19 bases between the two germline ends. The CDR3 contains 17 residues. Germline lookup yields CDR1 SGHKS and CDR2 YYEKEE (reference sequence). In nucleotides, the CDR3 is TGTGCCAGCAGCTTGGCGCCGGCTAGTGGTAGAGGCGGGGAGCTGTTTTTT. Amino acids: CASSLAPASGRGGELFF.

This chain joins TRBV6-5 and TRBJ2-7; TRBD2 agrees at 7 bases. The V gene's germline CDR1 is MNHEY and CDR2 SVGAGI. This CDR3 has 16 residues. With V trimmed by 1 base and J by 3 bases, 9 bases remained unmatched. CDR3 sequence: CASSYFVQASGYEQYF. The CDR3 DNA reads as TGTGCCAGCAGTTACTTTGTTCAGGCTAGCGGCTACGAGCAGTACTTC.

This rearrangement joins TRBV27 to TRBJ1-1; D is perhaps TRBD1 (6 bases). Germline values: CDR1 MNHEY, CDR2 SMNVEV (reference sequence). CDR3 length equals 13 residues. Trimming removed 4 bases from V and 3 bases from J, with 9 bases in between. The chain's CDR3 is CASSWRGYTEAFF. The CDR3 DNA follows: TGTGCCAGCAGTTGGAGGGGGTACACTGAAGCTTTCTTT.

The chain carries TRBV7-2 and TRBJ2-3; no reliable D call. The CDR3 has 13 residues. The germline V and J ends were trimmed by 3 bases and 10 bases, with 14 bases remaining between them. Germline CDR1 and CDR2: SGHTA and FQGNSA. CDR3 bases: TGTGCCAGCAGCTTTAGCCAGGTCCTGGCGCAGTATTTT. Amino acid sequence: CASSFSQVLAQYF.

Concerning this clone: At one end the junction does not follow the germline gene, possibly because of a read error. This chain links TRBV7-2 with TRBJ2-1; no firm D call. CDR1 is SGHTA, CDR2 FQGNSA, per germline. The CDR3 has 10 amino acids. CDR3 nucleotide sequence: TGTGCCAGCAGCTATAACGAAAGAGTCTTC. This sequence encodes CASSYNERVF.

The CDR3 DNA reads as TGTGCCAGCAGCCCCGTCGGGATTTTCGAGCAGTACTTC. It encodes CASSPVGIFEQYF. The chain combines TRBV5-6 with TRBJ2-7, with D perhaps matching TRBD2 (5 bases). With 4 bases removed from V and 6 bases from J, the gap between germline ends came to 14 bases. This CDR3 comprises 13 residues. CDR1 and CDR2 (germline): SGHDT, YYEEEE.

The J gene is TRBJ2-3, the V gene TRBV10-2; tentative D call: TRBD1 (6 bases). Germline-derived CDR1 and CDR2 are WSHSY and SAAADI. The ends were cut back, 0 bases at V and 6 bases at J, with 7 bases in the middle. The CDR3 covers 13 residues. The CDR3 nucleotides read TGCGCCAGCAGTGAGTCAGGGGGTGATACGCAGTATTTT. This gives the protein CASSESGGDTQYF.

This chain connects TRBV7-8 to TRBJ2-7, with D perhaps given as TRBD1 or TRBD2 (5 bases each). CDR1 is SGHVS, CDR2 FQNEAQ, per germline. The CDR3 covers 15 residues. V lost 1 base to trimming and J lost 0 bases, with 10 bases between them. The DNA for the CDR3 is TGTGCCAGCAGCTTAGGGGCAGGGACCTCCTACGAGCAGTACTTC. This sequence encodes CASSLGAGTSYEQYF. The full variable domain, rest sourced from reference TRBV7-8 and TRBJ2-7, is GAGVSQSPRYKVAKRGQDVALRCDPISGHVSLFWYQQALGQGPEFLTYFQNEAQLDKSGLPSDRFFAERPEGSVSTLKIQRTQQEDSAVYLCASSLGAGTSYEQYFGPGTRLTVT.

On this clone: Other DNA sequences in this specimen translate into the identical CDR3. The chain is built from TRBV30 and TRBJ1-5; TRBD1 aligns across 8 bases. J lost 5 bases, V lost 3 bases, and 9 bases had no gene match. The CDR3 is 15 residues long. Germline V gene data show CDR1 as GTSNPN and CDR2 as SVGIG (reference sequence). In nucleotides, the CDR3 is TGTGCCTGGAGCGTACAGGACAGGGAGGATCAGCCCCAGCATTTT. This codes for CAWSVQDREDQPQHF. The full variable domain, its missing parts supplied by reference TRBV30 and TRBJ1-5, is SQTIHQWPATLVQPVGSPLSLECTVEGTSNPNLYWYRQAAGRGLQLLFYSVGIGQISSEVPQNLSASRPQDRQFILSSKKLLLSDSGFYLCAWSVQDREDQPQHFGDGTRLSIL.

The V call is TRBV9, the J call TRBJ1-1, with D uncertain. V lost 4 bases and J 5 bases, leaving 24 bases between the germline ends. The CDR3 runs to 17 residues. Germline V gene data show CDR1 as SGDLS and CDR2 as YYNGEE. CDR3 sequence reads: CASSLSDWVGLSTEAFF. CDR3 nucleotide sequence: TGTGCCAGCAGCCTGAGCGATTGGGTGGGCTTGTCGACTGAAGCTTTCTTT.

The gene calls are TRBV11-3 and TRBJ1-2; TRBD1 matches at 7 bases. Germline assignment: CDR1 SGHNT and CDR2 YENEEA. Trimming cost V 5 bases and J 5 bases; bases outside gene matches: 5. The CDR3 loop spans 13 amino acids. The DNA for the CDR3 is TGTGCCAGCAGCACCGTGACAGGGTATGGCTACACCTTC. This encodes CASSTVTGYGYTF.

The CDR3 DNA is TGTGCCAGTAGTCCCGCCGGGGGAAGGGGACCCTACGAGCAGTACTTC. This codes for CASSPAGGRGPYEQYF. This chain links TRBV19 with TRBJ2-7, with D maybe TRBD2 (6 bases). The V and J ends lost 5 bases and 2 bases respectively, with 19 bases between them. The CDR3 length is 16 residues. Germline V CDR1 and CDR2: LNHDA, SQIVND (reference sequence).

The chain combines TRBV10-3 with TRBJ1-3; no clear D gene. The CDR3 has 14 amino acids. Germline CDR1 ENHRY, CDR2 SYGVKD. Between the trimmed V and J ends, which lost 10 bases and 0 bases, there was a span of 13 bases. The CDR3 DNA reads TGTGCCACCGCCGGACCCGTCTCTGGAAACACCATATATTTT. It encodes CATAGPVSGNTIYF.

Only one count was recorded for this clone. Written as DNA, the CDR3 is TGCGCCAGCAGCTTGGGCCGACAGGGGGGTACGGAGCAGTTCTTC. Encoded protein: CASSLGRQGGTEQFF. The rearrangement joins TRBV5-1 to TRBJ2-1, with 9 bases lining up with TRBD1. CDR3 length: 15 amino acids. CDR1 SGHRS and CDR2 YFSETQ come from the germline V gene. Unmatched junction bases numbered 8, after V lost 0 bases and J lost 10 bases. Full variable domain (rest looked up from reference TRBV5-1 and TRBJ2-1): KAGVTQTPRYLIKTRGQQVTLSCSPISGHRSVSWYQQTPGQGLQFLFEYFSETQRNKGNFPGRFSGRQFSNSRSEMNVSTLELGDSALYLCASSLGRQGGTEQFFGPGTRLTVL.

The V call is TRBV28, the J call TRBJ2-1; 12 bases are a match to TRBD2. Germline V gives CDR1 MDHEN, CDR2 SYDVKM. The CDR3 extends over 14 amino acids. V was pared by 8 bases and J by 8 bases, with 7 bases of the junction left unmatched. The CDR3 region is CASWSSGGAHEQFF. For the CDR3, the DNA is TGTGCCAGCTGGTCTAGCGGGGGGGCCCATGAGCAGTTCTTC.

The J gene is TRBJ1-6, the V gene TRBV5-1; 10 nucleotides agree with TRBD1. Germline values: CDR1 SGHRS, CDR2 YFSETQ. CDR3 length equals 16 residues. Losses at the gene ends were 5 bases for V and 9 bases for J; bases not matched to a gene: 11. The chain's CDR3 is CASRPTGTGDSSPLHF. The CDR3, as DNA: TGCGCCAGCAGACCGACGGGGACAGGGGACAGTTCACCCCTCCACTTT.

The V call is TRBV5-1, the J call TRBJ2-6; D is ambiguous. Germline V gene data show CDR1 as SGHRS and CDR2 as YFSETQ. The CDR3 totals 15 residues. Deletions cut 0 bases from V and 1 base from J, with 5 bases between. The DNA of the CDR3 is TGCGCCAGCAGCTTGGTACAGTCTGGGGCCAACGTCCTGACTTTC. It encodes CASSLVQSGANVLTF. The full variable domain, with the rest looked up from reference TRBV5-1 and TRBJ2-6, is KAGVTQTPRYLIKTRGQQVTLSCSPISGHRSVSWYQQTPGQGLQFLFEYFSETQRNKGNFPGRFSGRQFSNSRSEMNVSTLELGDSALYLCASSLVQSGANVLTFGAGSRLTVL.

CDR3 nucleotides: TGCGCCAGCAGCTTGACGCAGGCGATTACAGATACGCAGTATTTT. Translating gives CASSLTQAITDTQYF. The genes are TRBV5-1 and TRBJ2-3; D is unresolved. The germline V and J ends were trimmed by 1 base and 3 bases, with 12 bases remaining between them. Germline loops: CDR1 SGHRS, CDR2 YFSETQ. The CDR3 sequence is 15 residues long.

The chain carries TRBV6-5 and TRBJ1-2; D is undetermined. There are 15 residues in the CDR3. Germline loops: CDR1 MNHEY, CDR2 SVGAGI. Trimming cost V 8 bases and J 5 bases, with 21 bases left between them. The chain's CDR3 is CASGLTHLGNYGYTF. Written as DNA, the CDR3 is TGTGCCAGCGGACTGACCCACTTAGGGAATTATGGCTACACCTTC.

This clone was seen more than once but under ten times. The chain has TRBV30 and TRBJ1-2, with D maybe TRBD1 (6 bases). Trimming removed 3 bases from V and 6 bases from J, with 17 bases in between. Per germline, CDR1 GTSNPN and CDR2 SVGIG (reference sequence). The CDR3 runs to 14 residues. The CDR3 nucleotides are TGTGCCTGGAGCAAAAGGAGGCAGGGGCATGGCTACACCTTC. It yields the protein CAWSKRRQGHGYTF.

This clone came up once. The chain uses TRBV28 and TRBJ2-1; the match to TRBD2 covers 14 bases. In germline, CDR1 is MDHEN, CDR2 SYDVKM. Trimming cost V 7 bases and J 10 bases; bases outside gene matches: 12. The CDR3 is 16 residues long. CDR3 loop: CASTISGLAGGDEQFF. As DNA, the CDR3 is TGTGCCAGCACCATAAGTGGACTAGCGGGGGGAGACGAGCAGTTCTTC.

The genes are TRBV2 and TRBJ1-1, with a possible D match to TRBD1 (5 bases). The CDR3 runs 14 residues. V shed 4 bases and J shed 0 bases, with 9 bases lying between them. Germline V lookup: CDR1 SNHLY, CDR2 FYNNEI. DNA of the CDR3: TGTGCCAGCAGTGCGGGGGTATTGAACACTGAAGCTTTCTTT. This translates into CASSAGVLNTEAFF. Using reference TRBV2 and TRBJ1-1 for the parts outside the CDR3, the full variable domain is EPEVTQTPSHQVTQMGQEVILRCVPISNHLYFYWYRQILGQKVEFLVSFYNNEISEKSEIFDDQFSVERPDGSNFTLKIRSTKLEDSAMYFCASSAGVLNTEAFFGQGTRLTVV.

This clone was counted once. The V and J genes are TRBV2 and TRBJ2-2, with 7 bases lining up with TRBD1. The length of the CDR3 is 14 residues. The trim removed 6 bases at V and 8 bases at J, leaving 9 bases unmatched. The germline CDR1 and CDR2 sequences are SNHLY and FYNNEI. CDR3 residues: CASSQRTGGGELFF. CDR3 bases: TGTGCCAGCAGCCAACGGACAGGTGGAGGGGAGCTGTTTTTT.

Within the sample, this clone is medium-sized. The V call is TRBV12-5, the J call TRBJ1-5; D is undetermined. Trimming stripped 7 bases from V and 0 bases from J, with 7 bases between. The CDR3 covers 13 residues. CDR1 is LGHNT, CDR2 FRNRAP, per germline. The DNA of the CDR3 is TGTGCTAGTGTCGGAGTTAGCAATCAGCCCCAGCATTTT. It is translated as CASVGVSNQPQHF.